This T cell receptor (beta chain) was recorded in a study of T cell clones after liver transplantation. CDR3 length equals 16 residues. The J segment lost 3 bases and the V segment lost 3 bases, leaving 8 bases of the junction unmatched. The germline CDR1 and CDR2 sequences are ENHRY and SYGVKD. The data were produced by immunoSEQ multiplex PCR, yet TCRdb's version contains in-frame clones alone and is incomplete. Among approximately 3,100 clones listed, under 30% were seen once. This clone is medium-sized (0.01 to 0.1%). Its cognate antigen is unknown. Alloreactive TCRbeta sequences came from sequencing proliferating CFSE-low cells in the MLR. Graft donor PBMCs, splenocytes, lymph-node cells, or third-party PBMCs stimulated pre-transplant recipient cells.

Material: CD4+ T cells from PBMCs cultured with third-party cells. The TCR sequence derives from a human patient who received a liver transplant. The T cells may partly be graft donor cells. V usage is TRBV10-3 and J usage is TRBJ2-1, with 7 nucleotides matching TRBD2. The CDR3 DNA is TGTGCCATCAGTGATAGGGGAGGGTCTGACTACAATGAGCAGTTCTTC. Translated, it gives CAISDRGGSDYNEQFF.